This T cell receptor beta chain appears in the sequencing data of a study of OX40 agonist ivuxolimab in advanced cancers. Assay used: immunoSEQ multiplex PCR; TCRdb lists only in-frame clones, some missing. The repertoire holds some 45,000 clones, with more than 75% as singletons. The CDR3 consists of 17 residues. Germline V gene lookup returns CDR1 LNHDA and CDR2 SQIVND (reference sequence). V lost 5 bases, J lost 0 bases, and 4 bases stayed unmatched. This receptor was identified in an adult with an advanced solid tumor such as melanoma, head and neck, liver or kidney cancer. This material consisted of CD4+ or CD8+ T cells sorted from blood, taken in a trial of the OX40 agonist ivuxolimab. V is TRBV19 and J is TRBJ2-2; 12 positions agree with TRBD1. The CDR3 spells CASSQGQGAPNTGELFF. CDR3 bases: TGTGCCAGTAGTCAGGGACAGGGGGCCCCGAACACCGGGGAGCTGTTTTTT.